These 16 T cell receptor beta chains originate from one sample sequenced in a study of cytomegalovirus exposure and HLA in healthy donors. The PCR used 60 Vbeta and 13 Jbeta primers. TCRdb keeps only in-frame clones here, not all; method: immunoSEQ multiplex PCR. The data hold 80,000 or so clones, with about 9.5% observed a single time. The specimen was PBMCs. The receptor set was obtained from a man in his sixties in good health and CMV-seropositive.

V is TRBV30 and J is TRBJ1-2; 10 positions match TRBD1. After removal of 1 base from V and 7 bases from J, the junction contained 12 bases not matched to a gene. The germline gives CDR1 GTSNPN, CDR2 SVGIG (reference sequence). The CDR3 is 16 residues long. The CDR3 coding sequence is TGTGCCTGGAGTGCCCCCGGGACAGGGGAACCCAGTGGCTACACCTTC. It yields the protein CAWSAPGTGEPSGYTF.

The genes are TRBV7-9 and TRBJ1-1; 7 bases map to TRBD1. The V segment lost 1 base and the J segment 6 bases; nucleotides outside the gene matches: 8. The CDR3 extends over 15 amino acids. In germline, CDR1 is SEHNR, CDR2 FQNEAQ (reference sequence). The CDR3 sequence: CASSLGDRERPEAFF. The DNA of the CDR3 is TGTGCCAGCAGCTTAGGCGACAGGGAGAGGCCTGAAGCTTTCTTT.

This sequence joins TRBV4-2 and TRBJ2-7; TRBD1 might be the D (5 bases). Germline loops: CDR1 LGHNA, CDR2 YNFKEQ. Deletions cut 6 bases from V and 3 bases from J, with 18 bases between. The CDR3 totals 15 residues. The CDR3 reads CASSPTGQPNYEQYF. In DNA, the CDR3 is TGTGCCAGCAGTCCTACCGGACAACCCAACTACGAGCAGTACTTC.

V usage is TRBV5-1 and J usage is TRBJ1-2; a weak D match, TRBD1 (6 bases). Germline V lookup: CDR1 SGHRS, CDR2 YFSETQ. The V end lost 4 bases, the J end lost 0 bases, and 13 bases lay between the germline ends. The CDR3 is made up of 15 amino acids. The CDR3: CASSAGTQANYGYTF. The CDR3 DNA follows: TGCGCCAGCAGCGCCGGGACACAAGCTAACTATGGCTACACCTTC.

CDR3 DNA sequence: TGTGCCAGCAGTTCCGGACTAGCGGGAGTTGAGACCCAGTACTTC. Amino acids: CASSSGLAGVETQYF. The rearrangement uses TRBV5-5 and TRBJ2-5; 13 bases agree with TRBD2. Germline V gene data show CDR1 as SGHKS and CDR2 as YYEKEE (reference sequence). Losses at the gene ends were 5 bases for V and 5 bases for J; bases not matched to a gene: 6. This CDR3 has 15 residues.

This chain connects TRBV5-6 to TRBJ1-2, with a tentative D call TRBD1 (5 bases). CDR3 size: 14 residues. Germline CDR1 reads SGHDT; CDR2 reads YYEEEE. V shed 0 bases and J shed 8 bases, with 14 bases lying between them. CDR3 loop: CASSLVSGAGGYTF. For the CDR3, the DNA is TGTGCCAGCAGCTTGGTTAGCGGGGCCGGGGGCTACACCTTC.

This clone was detected only a few times. J is TRBJ2-3 and V is TRBV5-1, with TRBD1 as a possible D gene (5 bases). V was clipped by 0 bases and J by 4 bases, with 9 bases between them. In germline, CDR1 is SGHRS, CDR2 YFSETQ. The CDR3 sequence is 14 residues long. This chain's CDR3 is CASSLEGIPDTQYF. CDR3 bases: TGCGCCAGCAGCTTGGAGGGGATCCCAGATACGCAGTATTTT.

The chain has TRBV7-2 and TRBJ2-3, with a tentative D call TRBD2 (6 bases). With 0 bases removed from V and 5 bases from J, the gap between germline ends came to 15 bases. Germline loops: CDR1 SGHTA, CDR2 FQGNSA. This CDR3 comprises 16 residues. The CDR3 bases are TGTGCCAGCAGCTTAGCGTCAGGGCGGGGCGGAGATACGCAGTATTTT. Its translation is CASSLASGRGGDTQYF.

The sample holds a few counts of this clone. V usage is TRBV30 and J usage is TRBJ1-1; possibly TRBD1 for D (6 bases). This CDR3 comprises 14 residues. Germline CDR1 is GTSNPN and CDR2 is SVGIG (reference sequence). Trimming pared 0 bases from V and 4 bases from J, leaving 12 bases between. Written as DNA, the CDR3 is TGTGCCTGGAGTGTACAGGACAGTACCACTGAAGCTTTCTTT. This encodes CAWSVQDSTTEAFF.

V and J are TRBV9 and TRBJ2-2; 9 bases map to TRBD2. The V gene's germline CDR1 is SGDLS and CDR2 YYNGEE. The CDR3 has 17 residues. V trimming: 2 bases; J trimming: 6 bases; junction bases outside the gene matches: 11. The CDR3 sequence is CASSVAQTSGSAGELFF. The CDR3 bases are TGTGCCAGCAGCGTGGCCCAGACTAGCGGTAGCGCCGGGGAGCTGTTTTTT.

This chain links TRBV6-1 with TRBJ1-6, with D hard to call. The CDR3 runs to 15 residues. Germline values: CDR1 MNHNS, CDR2 SASEGT. V lost 5 bases to trimming and J lost 6 bases, with 14 bases between them. The CDR3 here is CASSSRHLSNSPLHF. The CDR3 coding sequence is TGTGCCAGCAGTTCCCGACACCTCAGTAATTCACCCCTCCACTTT.

V is TRBV29-1 and J is TRBJ2-5; TRBD1 agrees at 12 bases. The trim removed 3 bases at V and 5 bases at J, leaving 1 base unmatched. The CDR3 is made up of 13 amino acids. Germline CDR1 SQVTM, CDR2 ANQGSEA. CDR3 nucleotide sequence: TGCAGCGTTGAGGGACAGGGGGCCGAGACCCAGTACTTC. Translated: CSVEGQGAETQYF.

The V gene is TRBV4-2, the J gene TRBJ2-3, with 8 nucleotides matching TRBD1. V shed 0 bases and J 1 base; nucleotides not matched to a gene: 9. Germline CDR1 LGHNA, CDR2 YNFKEQ. The CDR3 totals 18 residues. The CDR3 here is CASSQEPGGPSGTDTQYF. In DNA, the CDR3 is TGTGCCAGCAGCCAAGAACCAGGGGGCCCATCCGGCACAGATACGCAGTATTTT.

The J gene is TRBJ2-2, the V gene TRBV7-2; D is undetermined. Trimming removed 2 bases at V and 5 bases at J, with 6 bases between. The CDR3 contains 13 residues. Germline loops: CDR1 SGHTA, CDR2 FQGNSA. CDR3 region: CASSLMRTGELFF. In DNA, the CDR3 is TGTGCCAGCAGCTTAATGCGGACCGGGGAGCTGTTTTTT. Supplemented by reference TRBV7-2 and TRBJ2-2, the full variable domain reads GAGVSQSPSNKVTEKGKDVELRCDPISGHTALYWYRQSLGQGLEFLIYFQGNSAPDKSGLPSDRFSAERTGGSVSTLTIQRTQQEDSAVYLCASSLMRTGELFFGEGSRLTVL.

The rearrangement links TRBV10-3 to TRBJ2-5, with TRBD1 matching over 8 bases. The end of the DNA fits TRBJ2-7 better, so the J call may be wrong. This CDR3 contains 13 residues. CDR1 and CDR2 from the germline V gene are ENHRY and SYGVKD. CDR3 coding DNA: TGTGCCATCAGGGGGACAGGCGAGGACGAGCAGTACTTC. It translates to CAIRGTGEDEQYF.

This clone has a handful of counts. This sample includes further DNA sequences coding for the same CDR3. The V and J genes are TRBV18 and TRBJ1-1; the D gene is possibly TRBD1 (5 bases). Per germline, CDR1 KGHSH and CDR2 LQKENI. Trimming stripped 6 bases from V and 1 base from J, with 9 bases between. The CDR3 sequence is 13 residues long. The CDR3 DNA follows: TGTGCCAGCTCGCCCGGACAGAACACTGAAGCTTTCTTT. Amino acids: CASSPGQNTEAFF.